This passage covers 24 T cell receptor beta chains from one sample sequenced in a study of T cell responses to AZD1222 COVID-19 vaccine. The method was immunoSEQ multiplex PCR; TCRdb's version includes in-frame clones alone and lacks a portion of them. The sample includes about 150,000 clones, 91% of them seen just once. The specimen was peripheral blood, collected on day 0 of AZD1222 vaccination. All receptors derive from an adult in good health.

The V and J genes are TRBV4-3 and TRBJ2-7, with 13 positions matching TRBD2. The germline V gene has CDR1 LGHNA and CDR2 YSLEER. The CDR3 covers 17 residues. Trimming at V came to 1 base and at J to 2 bases, leaving 5 bases not matched to a gene. CDR3 sequence reads: CASSQGSTSGGAYEQYF. CDR3 nucleotides: TGCGCCAGCAGCCAAGGGTCAACTAGCGGGGGGGCCTACGAGCAGTACTTC.

This chain connects TRBV19 to TRBJ1-5; TRBD1 agrees at 7 bases. The V gene's germline CDR1 is LNHDA and CDR2 SQIVND (reference sequence). The CDR3 is 16 amino acids. With V trimmed by 2 bases and J by 0 bases, 4 bases remained unmatched. The DNA for the CDR3 is TGTGCCAGTAGTATATGGGGACAGATTAGCAATCAGCCCCAGCATTTT. It yields the protein CASSIWGQISNQPQHF.

This rearrangement joins TRBV19 to TRBJ2-2, with unresolved D. The germline V and J ends were trimmed by 4 bases and 0 bases, with 12 bases remaining between them. CDR1 and CDR2 (germline): LNHDA, SQIVND (reference sequence). There are 16 residues in the CDR3. CDR3 DNA: TGTGCCAGTAGTACCTATCTCGTTTCGAACACCGGGGAGCTGTTTTTT. It translates to CASSTYLVSNTGELFF.

The rearrangement uses TRBV5-8 and TRBJ2-7, with D possibly called TRBD1 or TRBD2 (5 bases each). Trimming removed 0 bases from V and 6 bases from J, with 19 bases in between. The CDR3 loop spans 16 amino acids. CDR1 and CDR2 from the germline V gene are SGHTS and YDEGEE. The CDR3 nucleotides are TGTGCCAGCAGCTTGGCCCGGGGCAGGAGACTTGGCGAGCAGTACTTC. It yields the protein CASSLARGRRLGEQYF.

In this sample, this clone turned up once. V is TRBV2 and J is TRBJ1-5; D remains unclear. V dropped 5 bases and J dropped 2 bases, with 7 bases sitting between them. The CDR3 is 13 residues long. Per germline, CDR1 SNHLY and CDR2 FYNNEI. In DNA, the CDR3 is TGTGCCAGCAGTAGGGAAGGCAATCAGCCCCAGCATTTT. Encoded protein: CASSREGNQPQHF.

The chain joins TRBV27 to TRBJ1-5; 9 bases agree with TRBD1. The V segment lost 3 bases and the J segment 4 bases; nucleotides outside the gene matches: 7. Germline CDR1 MNHEY, CDR2 SMNVEV (reference sequence). CDR3 length: 16 amino acids. Here the CDR3 DNA reads TGTGCCAGCAGTTTGGGGACAGGGACATTGAATCAGCCCCAGCATTTT. Amino acids: CASSLGTGTLNQPQHF.

The chain carries TRBV6-5 and TRBJ2-1, with D perhaps being TRBD1 or TRBD2 (5 bases each). Trimming took off 0 bases at V and 0 bases at J, with 9 bases between the two ends. CDR3 length: 16 residues. Germline V lookup: CDR1 MNHEY, CDR2 SVGAGI. The chain's CDR3 is CASSYSGASSYNEQFF. For the CDR3, the DNA is TGTGCCAGCAGTTACTCCGGGGCCAGCTCCTACAATGAGCAGTTCTTC.

The chain carries TRBV9 and TRBJ1-2, with a tentative D call TRBD1 (5 bases). Trimming pared 2 bases from V and 8 bases from J, leaving 25 bases between. The CDR3 is made up of 17 amino acids. The V gene's germline CDR1 is SGDLS and CDR2 YYNGEE. The CDR3 DNA follows: TGTGCCAGCAGCGTCCGCATCGGGACGGGGGAATGGGGCGGCTACACCTTC. As protein: CASSVRIGTGEWGGYTF.

V usage is TRBV25-1 and J usage is TRBJ1-1; D is unresolved. Trimming stripped 4 bases from V and 1 base from J, with 4 bases between. The CDR3 runs 12 residues. CDR1 is MGHDK and CDR2 is SYGVNS in the germline V gene. The CDR3 bases are TGTGCCAGCAGTGGTCCGAACACTGAAGCTTTCTTT. This gives the protein CASSGPNTEAFF.

The V call is TRBV28, the J call TRBJ2-7, with 7 nucleotides matching TRBD1. Germline trimming cut 7 bases from V and 4 bases from J; bases unmatched to any gene: 16. This CDR3 spans 16 amino acids. CDR1 is MDHEN and CDR2 is SYDVKM in the germline V gene. CDR3 DNA sequence: TGTGCCAGCACCCCTATCGACAGGGCACAGGGTTACGAGCAGTACTTC. Encoded protein: CASTPIDRAQGYEQYF.

The chain joins TRBV27 to TRBJ2-3, with a possible D match to TRBD1 (5 bases). The CDR3 length is 15 residues. Germline-derived CDR1 and CDR2 are MNHEY and SMNVEV (reference sequence). Trimming left V 3 bases short and J 6 bases short, with 16 bases between. Written as DNA, the CDR3 is TGTGCCAGCAGTTTGTGGGGCCGCGATGTCGATACGCAGTATTTT. Protein sequence: CASSLWGRDVDTQYF.

This chain links TRBV28 with TRBJ2-1; 7 bases are a match to TRBD2. Germline lookup yields CDR1 MDHEN and CDR2 SYDVKM. This CDR3 region has 13 residues. J gave up 3 bases and V 10 bases, and 6 bases lay outside the gene matches. In DNA form, the CDR3 reads TGTGCCATAGAGCGGGGACTCTACAATGAGCAGTTCTTC. Translation gives CAIERGLYNEQFF.

On this clone: The junction departs from germline at one end; a sequencing error may be responsible. The chain combines TRBV18 with TRBJ1-1; D gene uncertain. The CDR3 covers 13 residues. CDR1 KGHSH and CDR2 LQKENI come from the germline V gene. The CDR3 loop reads CASSPSGRPEAFF. For the CDR3, the DNA is TGTGCCAGCTCACCATCGGGCCGCCCTGAGGCTTTCTTT.

This chain links TRBV28 with TRBJ2-1; TRBD1 aligns across 10 bases. Unmatched junction bases numbered 20, after V lost 7 bases and J lost 8 bases. The germline V gene has CDR1 MDHEN and CDR2 SYDVKM. The CDR3 loop spans 18 amino acids. The CDR3 DNA is TGTGCCAGCACCCGGGACAGGGGACTGGCGGGAGGTTTCCATGAGCAGTTCTTC. Amino acid sequence: CASTRDRGLAGGFHEQFF.

This chain uses TRBV28 with TRBJ2-7, with 10 bases that match TRBD1. The V gene's germline CDR1 is MDHEN and CDR2 SYDVKM. The CDR3 runs 19 residues. With V trimmed by 3 bases and J by 2 bases, 16 bases remained unmatched. Written as DNA, the CDR3 is TGTGCCAGCAGTTTCCCCTTAAACCGGGACAGGGGACCAACCTACGAGCAGTACTTC. This sequence encodes CASSFPLNRDRGPTYEQYF.

Concerning this clone itself: One end of the junction is discordant with germline, which a read error may explain. V usage is TRBV7-7 and J usage is TRBJ1-4; D gene unclear. The CDR3 has 14 residues. CDR1 SSHAT and CDR2 FNYEAQ come from the germline V gene (reference sequence). The CDR3 coding sequence is TGTGCTAGCAGGTTACCCGCAACTAATGAAAAACTGTTTTTT. This encodes CASRLPATNEKLFF.

V is TRBV6-6 and J is TRBJ1-5, with 12 positions matching TRBD1. This CDR3 contains 17 residues. The V gene end was trimmed by 5 bases and the J gene end by 7 bases; junction bases not matched to a gene: 12. Germline CDR1 and CDR2: MNHNY and SVGAGI (reference sequence). The DNA for the CDR3 is TGTGCCAGCAGTCTCAGACGGGGGACAGGGGGCGAGCAGCCCCAGCATTTT. Amino acid sequence: CASSLRRGTGGEQPQHF.

The genes are TRBV12-3 or TRBV12-4 and TRBJ1-5; D remains unclear. V lost 6 bases and J 0 bases, leaving 3 bases between the germline ends. CDR3 length: 12 amino acids. Here the CDR3 reads CASRDSNQPQHF. CDR3 nucleotides: TGTGCCAGCAGAGATAGCAATCAGCCCCAGCATTTT.

The chain employs TRBV7-3 and TRBJ2-1; possible D gene TRBD2, 6 bases. From germline, CDR1 is SGHTA and CDR2 FQGTGA. The CDR3 sequence is 13 residues long. Deletions cut 0 bases from V and 9 bases from J, with 9 bases between. The CDR3 reads CASSLTPGSEQFF. CDR3 coding DNA: TGTGCCAGCAGCTTAACGCCCGGGAGTGAGCAGTTCTTC.

This chain links TRBV6-5 with TRBJ1-2; D is perhaps TRBD1 (6 bases). The CDR3 covers 15 residues. Germline CDR1 MNHEY, CDR2 SVGAGI. Trimming pared 2 bases from V and 4 bases from J, leaving 14 bases between. CDR3 sequence (DNA): TGTGCCAGCAGTTACGGGGGGCAATCGATCTATGGCTACACCTTC. It codes for CASSYGGQSIYGYTF.

The chain joins TRBV6-5 to TRBJ1-4; tentative D call: TRBD1 (6 bases). Per the germline V gene, CDR1 is MNHEY and CDR2 is SVGAGI. CDR3 length: 14 amino acids. V was trimmed by 6 bases and J by 2 bases, leaving 10 bases between them. The CDR3 region has the DNA TGTGCCAGCAGGCCAGGGGAGACTAATGAAAAACTGTTTTTT. It encodes CASRPGETNEKLFF.

This clone was seen only once. This rearrangement joins TRBV14 to TRBJ2-2; D ambiguous. V lost 1 base and J 0 bases, leaving 9 bases between the germline ends. Germline lookup yields CDR1 SGHDN and CDR2 FVKESK. The CDR3 spans 16 residues. The CDR3 nucleotides are TGTGCCAGCAGCCAAGGACCGGGCCCGAACACCGGGGAGCTGTTTTTT. Residues: CASSQGPGPNTGELFF.

The V and J genes are TRBV27 and TRBJ1-4; TRBD1 aligns across 9 bases. The CDR3 contains 13 residues. J gave up 14 bases and V 4 bases, and 8 bases lay outside the gene matches. CDR1 is MNHEY, CDR2 SMNVEV, per germline (reference sequence). The DNA for the CDR3 is TGTGCCAGCAGTTACCTGGACAGGGGAAGGCTGTTTTTT. It yields the protein CASSYLDRGRLFF.

This sequence joins TRBV19 and TRBJ2-2, with D perhaps matching TRBD1 (5 bases). With 4 bases removed from V and 6 bases from J, the gap between germline ends came to 12 bases. There are 14 residues in the CDR3. The germline gives CDR1 LNHDA, CDR2 SQIVND (reference sequence). This CDR3 is CASSNTQGAGELFF. The CDR3 DNA is TGTGCCAGTAGTAACACACAAGGGGCCGGGGAGCTGTTTTTT.